Listed below are T cell receptor beta chains from one sample, sequenced in a study of graft-versus-host responses after intestinal transplantation. Clones were sequenced by immunoSEQ multiplex PCR, and TCRdb holds only the in-frame ones, with some missing. In the table there are 30,000 to 40,000 clones, roughly 80% of which are singletons. The starting material was PBMCs, obtained 1070 days after transplant. The receptors come from a human patient who received an intestinal transplant, so some T cells may come from the graft donor. The CDR3 runs from the conserved cysteine through the conserved F or W. The order of the fields is V gene, D gene, clone size, J gene, CDR3 DNA, CDR3 protein. The D gene is left open where the match is weak. Some rows have no size entry. The others give once, few or many, or a class for an expanded clone.

TRBV5-4	TRBD2	.	TRBJ2-3	TGTGCCAGCAGCTTGGGACTAGCGGGAGTAGAAGATACGCAGTATTTT	CASSLGLAGVEDTQYF
TRBV15	.	.	TRBJ1-3	TGTGCCACCAGCAGAGAGGGCCCCAAGGCTGGAAACACCATATATTTT	CATSREGPKAGNTIYF
TRBV5-5	TRBD1	.	TRBJ1-6	TGTGCCAGCAGCTTGGGACAGGGGGAACCCCTCCACTTT	CASSLGQGEPLHF
TRBV6-1	.	.	TRBJ2-7	TGTGCCAGCAGTGAGGGGGGCTCAAAGCAGTACTTC	CASSEGGSKQYF
TRBV5-1	.	.	TRBJ1-3	TGCGCCAGCAGCTCTCGCGGGGGCTCTGGAAACACCATATATTTT	CASSSRGGSGNTIYF
TRBV29-1	TRBD1	.	TRBJ1-2	TGCAGCGTTGTAGGGGACAGGGGGCTCAGTGGCTACACCTTC	CSVVGDRGLSGYTF
TRBV28	TRBD1	.	TRBJ1-5	TGTGCCAGCAGCCGCGGTTGGGACAGGGGACCCTCCGCCCAGCCCCAGCATTTT	CASSRGWDRGPSAQPQHF
TRBV25-1	.	once	TRBJ1-2	TGTGCCAGCAGTACGGGGGGAGGGGACGACACCTTC	CASSTGGGDDTF
TRBV7-8	TRBD1	.	TRBJ2-7	TGTGCCAGCAGCTTTGTACCGGGACAGACGGCCCCTCTCCAGGACTTC	CASSFVPGQTAPLQDF
TRBV28	TRBD1	.	TRBJ1-5	TGTGCCAGCAGTTCCCATACGACAGGGACCAATCAGCCCCAGCATTTT	CASSSHTTGTNQPQHF
TRBV9	.	.	TRBJ1-4	TGTGCCAGCAGCGCCGAGGACAGTGCAGATGTAAAACTGTTTTTT	CASSAEDSADVKLFF
TRBV11-2	.	.	TRBJ2-7	TGTGCCAGCAGCCAAGATCAAGGGAAACCCTCCTACGAGCAGTACTTC	CASSQDQGKPSYEQYF
TRBV18	.	.	TRBJ2-5	TGTGCCAGCTCACCACTCAGGGAGACCCAGTACTTC	CASSPLRETQYF
TRBV5-4	.	once	TRBJ1-2	TGTGCCAGCAGCCCATGGGACTTCCACGACTATGGCTACACCTTC	CASSPWDFHDYGYTF
TRBV6-1	.	.	TRBJ2-7	TGTGCCAGCAGTGCGGTCCCGGGGAGCTCCTACGAGCAGTACTTC	CASSAVPGSSYEQYF
TRBV18	.	.	TRBJ2-2	TGTGCCAGCTCACCACTAACCCCGAACACCGGGGAGCTGTTTTTT	CASSPLTPNTGELFF
TRBV5-1	.	.	TRBJ2-7	TGCGCCAGCAGCTTGGTCGGAAGCTCCTACGAGCAGTACTTC	CASSLVGSSYEQYF
TRBV19	TRBD1	.	TRBJ2-3	TGTGCCAGTAGGCTTGGGACAGGGGATGCAGATACGCAGTATTTT	CASRLGTGDADTQYF
TRBV30	.	.	TRBJ2-1	TGTGCCTGGAGTGCTCTATCAGGACTTGATGAGCAGTTCTTC	CAWSALSGLDEQFF
TRBV4-2	TRBD1	.	TRBJ1-2	TGTGCCAGCAGCCAAGGCACCGGGACAGGGTCTCATGGCTACACCTTC	CASSQGTGTGSHGYTF
TRBV11-2	TRBD2	.	TRBJ2-7	TGTGCCAGCAGCTTCTGGGCAGGGAGGGACGCAAGCTCCTACGAGCAGTACTTC	CASSFWAGRDASSYEQYF
TRBV27	.	few	TRBJ1-2	TGTGCCAGCAGTTTATCAGGAAACTATGGCTACACCTTC	CASSLSGNYGYTF
TRBV7-3	TRBD2	.	TRBJ2-1	TGTGCCAGCAGCTGGGGACTAGCGGGTTACAATGAGCAGTTCTTC	CASSWGLAGYNEQFF
TRBV7-9	.	.	TRBJ2-1	TGTGCCAGCAGCTCGCTCAATGAGCAGTTCTTC	CASSSLNEQFF
TRBV4-1	TRBD2	.	TRBJ2-5	TGCGCCAGCAGCCAGTACTCCGGGACTAGGGCAGAGACCCAGTACTTC	CASSQYSGTRAETQYF